The 22 T cell receptor beta chains in this list originate from one sample, sequenced in a study of Graves' ophthalmopathy and Graves' hyperthyroidism. Scientists amplified the TCR beta CDR3 regions from RNA transcripts. Second-round multiplex PCR came after a first-round RT-PCR that employed HTBI primers. TCRdb recomputed calls from the multiplex PCR reads with MiXCR, one row per CDR3 protein. The table lists about 420,000 distinct CDR3 sequences, under 25% of them singletons, with 2.5% to 3.5% in the top ten. The sequenced sample consisted of peripheral blood. The receptors were gathered from a woman between 18 and 29 years old with stable Graves' hyperthyroidism.

This clonotype came up many times. The V call is TRBV20-1, the J call TRBJ2-7, with 11 bases that match TRBD2. Germline loops: CDR1 DFQATT, CDR2 SNEGSKA (reference sequence). The V segment lost 0 bases and the J segment 3 bases; nucleotides outside the gene matches: 7. The CDR3 is 16 amino acids. CDR3 sequence (DNA): TGCAGTGCTAGAGATAGAAAGACTAGCGGGGTCTACGAGCAGTACTTC. This encodes CSARDRKTSGVYEQYF.

This chain uses TRBV6-1 with TRBJ1-2; D unclear. This CDR3 comprises 13 residues. Per the germline V gene, CDR1 is MNHNS and CDR2 is SASEGT. V lost 2 bases and J 2 bases, leaving 6 bases between the germline ends. CDR3 protein: CASSEMGNYGYTF. As DNA, the CDR3 is TGTGCCAGCAGTGAAATGGGGAACTATGGCTACACCTTC.

The sample holds many counts of this clonotype. Written as DNA, the CDR3 is TGTGCCACCAGCAGAGATGGGGGACTAGCGGGAGCCGGGGAGCTGTTTTTT. Translated, it gives CATSRDGGLAGAGELFF. The rearrangement links TRBV15 to TRBJ2-2, with 14 bases that match TRBD2. The CDR3 is 17 residues long. The trim removed 0 bases at V and 6 bases at J, leaving 3 bases unmatched. Germline V gives CDR1 LNHNV, CDR2 YYDKDF (reference sequence).

At least ten counts were recorded for this clonotype. The chain has TRBV20-1 and TRBJ1-1; 8 nucleotides line up with TRBD1. Looked up from germline, CDR1 is DFQATT and CDR2 is SNEGSKA (reference sequence). V lost 5 bases and J lost 3; bases outside the gene matches: 2. The CDR3 runs to 12 residues. CDR3 in amino acids: CSAQQGDTEAFF. CDR3 nucleotide sequence: TGCAGTGCTCAACAGGGGGACACTGAAGCTTTCTTT.

This clonotype was picked up many times. This chain connects TRBV29-1 to TRBJ1-1; D might be TRBD1 (5 bases). This CDR3 is 13 amino acids long. V lost 0 bases and J 11 bases, leaving 16 bases between the germline ends. Germline V gene lookup returns CDR1 SQVTM and CDR2 ANQGSEA. For the CDR3, the DNA is TGCAGCGTTGAAGATTGGGGCAATAGGAGGGCTTTCTTT. Protein: CSVEDWGNRRAFF.

This clonotype has at least ten counts. CDR3 sequence reads: CASSLLRGGRNIQYF. The CDR3 coding sequence is TGTGCCAGCAGTTTATTGCGGGGAGGGAGGAACATTCAGTACTTC. The chain combines TRBV27 with TRBJ2-4; 7 bases match TRBD2. Germline lookup yields CDR1 MNHEY and CDR2 SMNVEV (reference sequence). The CDR3 runs 15 residues. V shed 1 base, J shed 7 bases, and the junction held 7 bases outside the gene matches.

Many counts were recorded for this clonotype. The chain couples TRBV4-1 to TRBJ2-7, with TRBD1 matching 7 bases. V lost 3 bases, J lost 3 bases, and 8 bases stayed unmatched. Germline V lookup: CDR1 MGHRA, CDR2 YSYEKL. The CDR3 covers 15 residues. The CDR3 here is CASSQGYRGVYEQYF. The CDR3 DNA reads as TGCGCCAGCAGCCAGGGCTACAGGGGAGTCTACGAGCAGTACTTC.

This clonotype was picked up many times. This rearrangement joins TRBV20-1 to TRBJ1-2; 8 bases fit TRBD1. This CDR3 comprises 19 residues. Germline values: CDR1 DFQATT, CDR2 SNEGSKA (reference sequence). V dropped 3 bases and J dropped 0; count of bases not matched to a gene: 18. CDR3 bases: TGCAGTGCTAGGCCCTCTCTCCGAGACAGGGGATTTTCTAACTATGGCTACACCTTC. Its protein is CSARPSLRDRGFSNYGYTF.

In the case of this clonotype: A much larger clone sits a single nucleotide away, making a read error possible. The chain uses TRBV29-1 and TRBJ2-7; tentatively, D is TRBD1 (5 bases). CDR1 is SQVTM, CDR2 ANQGSEA, per germline. Trimming took off 6 bases at V and 0 bases at J, with 12 bases between the two ends. The CDR3 runs to 13 residues. The CDR3 spells CSVAHDSSYEQYV. The CDR3 coding sequence is TGCAGCGTAGCTCACGACAGCTCCTACGAGCAGTACGTC.

This clonotype was seen repeatedly, ten times or more. The rearrangement uses TRBV7-2 and TRBJ2-3; D remains ambiguous. Trimming cost V 0 bases and J 2 bases, with 9 bases left between them. In germline, CDR1 is SGHTA, CDR2 FQGNSA. CDR3 length equals 15 residues. The CDR3 coding sequence is TGTGCCAGCAGCTTAGCCCTTGCGGTCACAGATACGCAGTATTTT. This translates into CASSLALAVTDTQYF.

In this sample, this clonotype turned up many times. The chain uses TRBV12-3 or TRBV12-4 and TRBJ1-2; a weak D match, TRBD1 (5 bases). CDR3 length equals 13 residues. Deletions cut 5 bases from V and 8 bases from J, with 15 bases between. The DNA of the CDR3 is TGTGCCAGCAGTCGATCGGGGGGGACGGGCTACACCTTC. Translated: CASSRSGGTGYTF.

The CDR3 DNA reads TGTGCCAGCGGGGGGAGGGGCAATCAGCCCCAGCATTTT. It encodes CASGGRGNQPQHF. The chain couples TRBV2 to TRBJ1-5; D perhaps matches TRBD1 (5 bases). V was trimmed by 8 bases and J by 2 bases, leaving 10 bases between them. Germline CDR1 reads SNHLY; CDR2 reads FYNNEI. The CDR3 contains 13 residues.

This clonotype was observed a handful of times. This chain connects TRBV30 to TRBJ2-2; D is unresolved. Germline V gene lookup returns CDR1 GTSNPN and CDR2 SVGIG (reference sequence). The CDR3 is 14 amino acids. V gave up 2 bases and J gave up 3 bases, with 10 bases separating them. CDR3 sequence: CAWSLGRDTGELFF. CDR3 sequence (DNA): TGTGCCTGGAGTCTTGGACGGGACACCGGGGAGCTGTTTTTT. Together with reference TRBV30 and TRBJ2-2, the CDR3 gives the full variable domain: SQTIHQWPATLVQPVGSPLSLECTVEGTSNPNLYWYRQAAGRGLQLLFYSVGIGQISSEVPQNLSASRPQDRQFILSSKKLLLSDSGFYLCAWSLGRDTGELFFGEGSRLTVL.

This clonotype was seen only once. V gene TRBV12-3 or TRBV12-4 combines with J gene TRBJ1-1; 7 bases align to TRBD1. With V trimmed by 8 bases and J by 0 bases, 6 bases remained unmatched. The CDR3 has 14 residues. The CDR3 DNA follows: TGTGCCAGCGGCTGGGGACAGATGAACACTGAAGCTTTCTTT. It yields the protein CASGWGQMNTEAFF.

The chain joins TRBV30 to TRBJ2-5; maybe TRBD2 (6 bases). V was pared by 0 bases and J by 4 bases, with 12 bases between. This CDR3 is 14 amino acids long. CDR1 GTSNPN and CDR2 SVGIG come from the germline V gene (reference sequence). This chain's CDR3 is CAWSVGGARETQYF. CDR3 DNA: TGTGCCTGGAGTGTCGGAGGGGCGCGAGAGACCCAGTACTTC.

Ten or more counts support this clonotype. This rearrangement joins TRBV19 to TRBJ2-7; possibly TRBD1 or TRBD2 for D (5 bases each). The CDR3 is made up of 16 amino acids. Between the trimmed V and J ends, which lost 6 bases and 0 bases, there was a span of 18 bases. Per germline, CDR1 LNHDA and CDR2 SQIVND (reference sequence). In nucleotides, the CDR3 is TGTGCCAGTAGCGCTACGGGACGCCTGAGCTCCTACGAGCAGTACTTC. As protein: CASSATGRLSSYEQYF.

The chain joins TRBV7-8 to TRBJ2-7; D gene unclear. CDR3 size: 13 residues. Trimming stripped 4 bases from V and 6 bases from J, with 13 bases between. From germline, CDR1 is SGHVS and CDR2 FQNEAQ. In DNA form, the CDR3 reads TGTGCCAGCAGCTCCGCGACGGCCACCGAGCAGTACTTC. Translating gives CASSSATATEQYF.

There are many counts of this clonotype. The rearrangement joins TRBV20-1 to TRBJ2-4, with TRBD2 matching 8 bases. Trimming cost V 6 bases and J 3 bases; bases outside gene matches: 10. This CDR3 region has 15 residues. CDR1 is DFQATT, CDR2 SNEGSKA, per germline (reference sequence). The CDR3 is CSASAGATYKNIQYF. The CDR3 nucleotides read TGCAGTGCCTCAGCGGGAGCTACTTACAAAAACATTCAGTACTTC.

The chain is built from TRBV20-1 and TRBJ1-2; D is uncertain. In germline, CDR1 is DFQATT, CDR2 SNEGSKA (reference sequence). The length of the CDR3 is 10 residues. Trimming removed 6 bases from V and 3 bases from J, with 5 bases in between. CDR3 in amino acids: CSARDYGYTF. In DNA form, the CDR3 reads TGCAGTGCGCGAGACTATGGCTACACCTTC.

This clonotype was detected many times. This sequence joins TRBV28 and TRBJ2-7; 11 bases map to TRBD2. The CDR3 is 15 amino acids. The germline V gene encodes CDR1 MDHEN and CDR2 SYDVKM. Trimming removed 8 bases from V and 7 bases from J; junction bases left unmatched: 13. In DNA, the CDR3 is TGTGCCAGCGAATCCTTACTAGCGGGAGTGGAGGAGCAGTACTTC. Protein sequence: CASESLLAGVEEQYF. The variable domain in full, with the rest retrieved from reference TRBV28 and TRBJ2-7, is DVKVTQSSRYLVKRTGEKVFLECVQDMDHENMFWYRQDPGLGLRLIYFSYDVKMKEKGDIPEGYSVSREKKERFSLILESASTNQTSMYLCASESLLAGVEEQYFGPGTRLTVT.

CDR3 bases: TGTGCCAGCTCCGTGGACTATGGCTACACCTTC. Its protein product is CASSVDYGYTF. The gene calls are TRBV12-3 or TRBV12-4 and TRBJ1-2; no reliable D call. This CDR3 has 11 residues. V dropped 8 bases and J dropped 3 bases, with 7 bases sitting between them.

The rearrangement uses TRBV9 and TRBJ1-1; a weak D match, TRBD1 (5 bases). Per germline, CDR1 SGDLS and CDR2 YYNGEE. This CDR3 is 14 amino acids long. The germline V and J ends were trimmed by 5 bases and 3 bases, with 14 bases remaining between them. The CDR3 DNA sequence: TGTGCCAGCAGTTCCTTAGGAGGGGACACTGAAGCTTTCTTT. It is translated as CASSSLGGDTEAFF.